These T cell receptor beta chains were read from a single sample in a study of human T cells and chemical hapten exposure. MiXCR, run by TCRdb on the RACE reads, gives a single entry per CDR3 protein. The sample shows 90,000 to 110,000 distinct CDR3 sequences, roughly a tenth of them seen only once. Source: whole blood, taken in connection with sensitization to the hapten diphenylcyclopropenone (DPC). The receptors shown here come from a woman in her forties with alopecia areata. Some clones in this sample may be carry-over from other donors' samples. CDR3s include the opening cysteine and the closing phenylalanine or tryptophan. The order of the fields is J gene, V gene, clone size, D gene, CDR3 protein, CDR3 DNA. D genes are given only for firm matches. Size is omitted from some rows. Given values are once, few, many or a class for expanded clones.

j_call: TRBJ1-3; v_call: TRBV4-1; clone_size: few; d_call: .; cdr3_aa: CASSQDSGFGSIDSGNTIYF; cdr3_nt: TGCGCCAGCAGCCAAGACTCAGGGTTCGGATCGATTGACTCTGGAAACACCATATATTTT
j_call: TRBJ2-3; v_call: TRBV29-1; clone_size: .; d_call: .; cdr3_aa: CSVEWSSSTDTQYF; cdr3_nt: TGCAGCGTTGAGTGGAGTTCTAGCACAGATACGCAGTATTTT
j_call: TRBJ2-4; v_call: TRBV7-9; clone_size: .; d_call: .; cdr3_aa: CASTAAGVDIQYF; cdr3_nt: TGTGCCAGCACCGCCGCGGGTGTTGACATTCAGTACTTC
j_call: TRBJ1-2; v_call: TRBV6-5; clone_size: many; d_call: .; cdr3_aa: CASSYEGQGWSGYTF; cdr3_nt: TGTGCCAGCAGTTATGAGGGTCAGGGGTGGAGTGGCTACACCTTC
j_call: TRBJ2-5; v_call: TRBV11-2; clone_size: many; d_call: TRBD1; cdr3_aa: CASSPSRQGGQTQYF; cdr3_nt: TGTGCCAGCAGCCCCTCGAGACAGGGCGGACAGACCCAGTACTTC
j_call: TRBJ2-2; v_call: TRBV6-4; clone_size: many; d_call: .; cdr3_aa: CASRSTPSTGNTGELFF; cdr3_nt: TGTGCCAGCCGATCAACACCTTCCACAGGAAACACCGGGGAGCTGTTTTTT
j_call: TRBJ2-7; v_call: TRBV6-2/TRBV6-3; clone_size: many; d_call: .; cdr3_aa: CASSSPGIGAYEQYF; cdr3_nt: TGTGCCAGCAGTTCCCCCGGGATAGGGGCCTACGAGCAGTACTTC
j_call: TRBJ1-3; v_call: TRBV10-3; clone_size: many; d_call: .; cdr3_aa: CAISGDPGSGNGNTIYF; cdr3_nt: TGTGCCATCAGTGGGGACCCCGGCTCGGGAAATGGAAACACCATATATTTT
j_call: TRBJ2-1; v_call: TRBV3-1; clone_size: .; d_call: TRBD2; cdr3_aa: CASSLLETSAGSNEQFF; cdr3_nt: TGTGCCAGCAGTCTCCTCGAGACTAGCGCGGGGAGCAATGAGCAGTTCTTC
j_call: TRBJ2-7; v_call: TRBV20-1; clone_size: many; d_call: TRBD1; cdr3_aa: CSAKVGTGGLEQYF; cdr3_nt: TGCAGTGCTAAGGTGGGGACAGGGGGCCTCGAGCAGTACTTC
j_call: TRBJ1-3; v_call: TRBV20-1; clone_size: many; d_call: TRBD1; cdr3_aa: CSASSSGTGHGNTIYF; cdr3_nt: TGCAGTGCTTCCTCCTCCGGGACAGGGCATGGAAACACCATATATTTT
j_call: TRBJ1-4; v_call: TRBV3-1; clone_size: many; d_call: .; cdr3_aa: CASSPGRDVFREKLFF; cdr3_nt: TGTGCCAGCAGCCCCGGGCGGGACGTCTTCCGTGAAAAACTGTTTTTT
j_call: TRBJ2-3; v_call: TRBV10-3; clone_size: .; d_call: TRBD2; cdr3_aa: CAISLTSGVTDTQYF; cdr3_nt: TGTGCCATCAGTTTGACTAGCGGGGTGACAGATACGCAGTATTTT
j_call: TRBJ2-2; v_call: TRBV7-8; clone_size: many; d_call: TRBD2; cdr3_aa: CASSWTSGGALTGELFF; cdr3_nt: TGTGCCAGCAGCTGGACTAGCGGGGGGGCCCTCACCGGGGAGCTGTTTTTT
j_call: TRBJ1-2; v_call: TRBV2; clone_size: many; d_call: .; cdr3_aa: CASSGTANYGYTF; cdr3_nt: TGTGCCAGCAGCGGTACAGCTAACTATGGCTACACCTTC
j_call: TRBJ1-5; v_call: TRBV6-2/TRBV6-3; clone_size: .; d_call: .; cdr3_aa: CASSYWWGAGNQPQHF; cdr3_nt: TGTGCCAGCAGTTACTGGTGGGGGGCAGGCAATCAGCCCCAGCATTTT